Presented here are 31 T cell receptor beta chains from one specimen sequenced in a study of T cells in Graves' hyperthyroidism and ophthalmopathy (dated by TCRdb to between 2017 and 2020). The library was built by means of multiplex PCR. The data were produced on an Illumina HiSeq 2000. The TCR beta CDR3 regions were amplified from RNA transcripts. For the first round of RT-PCR on the TCR CDR3, the HTBI primer set was used together with the Qiagen OneStep RT-PCR kit. TCRdb took the public reads, trimmed them with fastp at Q25, ran MiXCR for clone calling and kept in-frame beta chains. Rows with one shared CDR3 protein collapse into an entry with the most common genes and DNA. The sample table contains approximately 430,000 distinct CDR3 sequences; only one count was recorded for 14% to 15% of them. Roughly 13% of the sample lies in the top ten. The sample comprised blood. These TCRs come from a man between 18 and 29 years old with Graves' ophthalmopathy.

Note on this clonotype: A much bigger clone sits one base away, suggesting this may be a read error. The V and J genes are TRBV6-9 and TRBJ2-5; D is possibly TRBD1 (7 bases). The assigned J gene may be wrong: the sequence end matches TRBJ2-1 better. CDR3 length equals 15 residues. Germline CDR1 reads MNHGY; CDR2 reads SVAAGI. CDR3 nucleotides: TGTGCCAGCAGTTATACTGGAGGGGGCGGGGAGACCCAGTTCTTC. Translated, it gives CASSYTGGGGETQFF.

In its sample, this clonotype was seen a few times. This chain connects TRBV5-1 to TRBJ1-1, with 11 bases that match TRBD1. Losses at the gene ends were 3 bases for V and 6 bases for J; bases not matched to a gene: 4. The CDR3 consists of 14 residues. Germline lookup yields CDR1 SGHRS and CDR2 YFSETQ. CDR3 nucleotide sequence: TGCGCCAGCAGCTGGACAGGGGGCCGAGCTGAAGCTTTCTTT. Its translation: CASSWTGGRAEAFF.

Many counts were recorded for this clonotype. The chain employs TRBV6-1 and TRBJ2-3; TRBD2 matches at 13 bases. J gave up 3 bases and V 6 bases, and 18 bases lay outside the gene matches. Germline CDR1 is MNHNS and CDR2 is SASEGT. CDR3 size: 20 residues. CDR3 coding DNA: TGTGCCAGCAGCCCTAATCCTTGGACTAGCGGGAGTGTGAGGACAGATACGCAGTATTTT. It yields the protein CASSPNPWTSGSVRTDTQYF.

This clonotype was recorded a few times. J is TRBJ1-2 and V is TRBV3-1; D perhaps matches TRBD1 (5 bases). Germline V gene lookup returns CDR1 LGHDT and CDR2 YNNKEL (reference sequence). CDR3 length: 14 amino acids. V was cut by 3 bases and J by 4 bases, with 12 bases left in between. CDR3 nucleotide sequence: TGTGCCAGCAGCCAGGTAGGGGAGGGCTATGGCTACACCTTC. Translated, it gives CASSQVGEGYGYTF.

The sample holds many counts of this clonotype. The J gene is TRBJ2-7, the V gene TRBV20-1; D perhaps matches TRBD2 (7 bases). Germline CDR1 DFQATT, CDR2 SNEGSKA (reference sequence). The CDR3 has 14 amino acids. Between the trimmed V and J ends, which lost 6 bases and 0 bases, there was a span of 15 bases. The CDR3 coding sequence is TGCAGTGCAGGGGAGGGGGTTAACTCCTACGAGCAGTACTTC. Protein: CSAGEGVNSYEQYF.

This clonotype showed up many times. The chain links TRBV10-3 to TRBJ2-1, with D uncertain. CDR1 ENHRY and CDR2 SYGVKD come from the germline V gene. V lost 4 bases and J 4 bases, leaving 14 bases between the germline ends. This CDR3 comprises 15 residues. CDR3 sequence: CAISGNSLTYNEQFF. Here the CDR3 DNA reads TGTGCCATCAGTGGTAATAGCTTAACTTACAATGAGCAGTTCTTC.

At least ten counts were recorded for this clonotype. The chain carries TRBV18 and TRBJ1-2, with 7 bases lining up with TRBD1. Trimming cost V 3 bases and J 2 bases; bases outside gene matches: 6. The germline CDR1 and CDR2 sequences are KGHSH and LQKENI. CDR3 length: 15 amino acids. The CDR3 nucleotides read TGTGCCAGCTCACCCAGGGACAGTAACAACTATGGCTACACCTTC. Residues: CASSPRDSNNYGYTF.

The chain has TRBV7-2 and TRBJ2-2; D uncertain. Germline V lookup: CDR1 SGHTA, CDR2 FQGNSA. The CDR3 extends over 16 amino acids. V gave up 5 bases and J gave up 1 base, with 14 bases separating them. The CDR3 sequence is CASSLGINLNTGELFF. The DNA for the CDR3 is TGTGCCAGCAGCCTGGGGATCAACCTGAACACCGGGGAGCTGTTTTTT.

This clonotype was recorded a few times. The V call is TRBV30, the J call TRBJ2-6; D not certain. The CDR3 loop spans 15 amino acids. Trimming cost V 0 bases and J 2 bases, with 8 bases left between them. Germline CDR1 reads GTSNPN; CDR2 reads SVGIG (reference sequence). DNA for the CDR3: TGTGCCTGGAGTGTGGGCGTAACTGGGGCCAACGTCCTGACTTTC. It translates to CAWSVGVTGANVLTF. Variable domain in full (rest from reference TRBV30 and TRBJ2-6): SQTIHQWPATLVQPVGSPLSLECTVEGTSNPNLYWYRQAAGRGLQLLFYSVGIGQISSEVPQNLSASRPQDRQFILSSKKLLLSDSGFYLCAWSVGVTGANVLTFGAGSRLTVL.

CDR3: CSARAPDNTPYEQYF. CDR3 DNA: TGCAGTGCTAGAGCTCCGGATAACACCCCCTACGAGCAGTACTTC. The chain has TRBV20-1 and TRBJ2-7; D gene ambiguous. Germline V gene lookup returns CDR1 DFQATT and CDR2 SNEGSKA (reference sequence). Trimming stripped 1 base from V and 2 bases from J, with 15 bases between. The CDR3 length is 15 residues.

Ten or more counts support this clonotype. CDR3 sequence (DNA): TGCAGCGCTTGGCAGGGGCAGAGGAACACTGAAGCTTTCTTT. Protein sequence: CSAWQGQRNTEAFF. V and J are TRBV29-1 and TRBJ1-1; D may be TRBD1 (6 bases). Germline-derived CDR1 and CDR2 are SQVTM and ANQGSEA. This CDR3 contains 14 residues. Trimming removed 7 bases from V and 1 base from J, with 16 bases in between.

This clonotype appeared a few times. The chain is built from TRBV24-1 and TRBJ2-6; tentatively, D is TRBD2 (5 bases). The CDR3 length is 16 residues. V was trimmed by 0 bases and J by 1 base, leaving 6 bases between them. Germline lookup yields CDR1 KGHDR and CDR2 SFDVKD. The CDR3 spells CATSDLGGSGANVLTF. The CDR3 region has the DNA TGTGCCACCAGTGATTTGGGAGGTTCTGGGGCCAACGTCCTGACTTTC.

This clonotype was observed a handful of times. The chain couples TRBV7-9 to TRBJ1-1; 9 positions agree with TRBD1. This CDR3 has 15 amino acids. CDR1 is SEHNR and CDR2 is FQNEAQ in the germline V gene (reference sequence). The V segment lost 6 bases and the J segment 3 bases; nucleotides outside the gene matches: 8. The CDR3: CASRLQGAEYTEAFF. In DNA, the CDR3 is TGTGCCAGCAGATTACAGGGGGCTGAGTACACTGAAGCTTTCTTT.

This clonotype was counted ten times or more. The rearrangement joins TRBV6-1 to TRBJ1-1, with 7 bases fitting TRBD1. The germline V gene encodes CDR1 MNHNS and CDR2 SASEGT. The V and J ends lost 5 bases and 3 bases, in that order; junction bases with no gene match: 9. The CDR3 spans 15 residues. The CDR3 here is CASSYSPDRDTEAFF. CDR3 DNA: TGTGCCAGCAGTTATTCACCCGACAGGGACACTGAAGCTTTCTTT.

As concerns this clonotype: One junction end disagrees with the germline gene, perhaps due to a read error. V and J are TRBV5-1 and TRBJ1-1; unclear D gene. The CDR3 consists of 13 residues. Germline CDR1 reads SGHRS; CDR2 reads YFSETQ. The CDR3 DNA follows: TGTGCCAGCAGCTTATTTTTGAACACTGAAGCTTTCTTT. It encodes CASSLFLNTEAFF. Together with reference TRBV5-1 and TRBJ1-1, the CDR3 gives the full variable domain: KAGVTQTPRYLIKTRGQQVTLSCSPISGHRSVSWYQQTPGQGLQFLFEYFSETQRNKGNFPGRFSGRQFSNSRSEMNVSTLELGDSALYLCASSLFLNTEAFFGQGTRLTVV.

For this clonotype: Relative to the germline gene, one junction end is altered; a read error may explain this. The chain employs TRBV11-2 and TRBJ2-2; D is possibly TRBD1 (6 bases). CDR1 SGHAT and CDR2 FQNNGV come from the germline V gene. The CDR3 loop spans 17 amino acids. This CDR3 is CASSFYMDRSNAGELFF. The CDR3 DNA is TGTGCTAGCAGCTTCTACATGGACAGATCGAACGCCGGGGAGCTGTTTTTT. The whole variable domain, remainder taken from reference TRBV11-2 and TRBJ2-2, is EAGVAQSPRYKIIEKRQSVAFWCNPISGHATLYWYQQILGQGPKLLIQFQNNGVVDDSQLPKDRFSAERLKGVDSTLKIQPAKLEDSAVYLCASSFYMDRSNAGELFFGEGSRLTVL.

Comment on this clonotype: A much larger clone differs from this one at a single base, so this may be a read error. The chain carries TRBV11-2 and TRBJ2-2; D call uncertain. Germline CDR1 SGHAT, CDR2 FQNNGV. The ends were cut back, 1 base at V and 6 bases at J, with 9 bases in the middle. This CDR3 spans 14 amino acids. CDR3 nucleotides: TGTGCCAGCAGCTTAGTCGGGCGCGCCGGGGAGCTGTTTTTT. Residues: CASSLVGRAGELFF.

This clonotype was recorded at least ten times. This chain joins TRBV6-5 and TRBJ1-4; no reliable D call. Germline CDR1 reads MNHEY; CDR2 reads SVGAGI. This CDR3 spans 15 amino acids. Trimming took 0 bases from V and 5 from J, leaving 10 bases between them. CDR3 amino acids: CASSYSSGLNEKLFF. CDR3 in DNA: TGTGCCAGCAGTTACTCCTCCGGACTAAATGAAAAACTGTTTTTT.

The chain joins TRBV3-1 to TRBJ2-2; D tentatively reads TRBD1 or TRBD2 (5 bases each). Germline V gene sequence: CDR1 LGHDT, CDR2 YNNKEL (reference sequence). This CDR3 spans 14 amino acids. V was shortened by 5 bases and J by 7 bases, with 14 bases between the two germline ends. The CDR3 spells CASSYRGSSGELFF. The CDR3 bases are TGTGCCAGCAGCTATCGGGGCAGCAGCGGGGAGCTGTTTTTT.

This clonotype was found many times. V usage is TRBV6-6 and J usage is TRBJ2-7; 10 nucleotides agree with TRBD1. Germline CDR1 reads MNHNY; CDR2 reads SVGAGI (reference sequence). The CDR3 consists of 14 residues. V lost 2 bases and J lost 6; bases outside the gene matches: 4. For the CDR3, the DNA is TGTGCCAGCAGTTACGTCGGGACAGGGGTCGAGCAGTACTTC. As protein: CASSYVGTGVEQYF.

The chain has TRBV6-1 and TRBJ1-1; no clear D. Trimming took off 2 bases at V and 3 bases at J, with 13 bases between the two ends. Germline-derived CDR1 and CDR2 are MNHNS and SASEGT. The CDR3 loop spans 15 amino acids. The CDR3 protein is CASSESPNSYTEAFF. The CDR3 nucleotides are TGTGCCAGCAGTGAATCCCCAAACAGCTACACTGAAGCTTTCTTT.

This clonotype was seen more than once but under ten times. The J gene is TRBJ2-6, the V gene TRBV6-1; D is perhaps TRBD1 (5 bases). Trimming removed 8 bases from V and 2 bases from J, with 19 bases in between. Germline values: CDR1 MNHNS, CDR2 SASEGT. The CDR3 consists of 17 residues. Here the CDR3 reads CASGRTSTGTGANVLTF. The CDR3 DNA is TGTGCCAGCGGCCGGACATCAACTGGGACTGGGGCCAACGTCCTGACTTTC.

In DNA form, the CDR3 reads TGTGCCACCAGCAGCCGCCGGGCAGGGACCTCCTACGAGCAGTACTTC. It codes for CATSSRRAGTSYEQYF. This chain links TRBV15 with TRBJ2-7; D could derive from TRBD1 or TRBD2 (5 bases each). Germline assignment: CDR1 LNHNV and CDR2 YYDKDF (reference sequence). Trimming cost V 3 bases and J 0 bases, with 15 bases left between them. The CDR3 is 16 residues long.

This chain uses TRBV6-9 with TRBJ2-3; the D is unclear. From germline, CDR1 is MNHGY and CDR2 SVAAGI. The CDR3 is 14 residues long. Trimming took off 3 bases at V and 3 bases at J, with 10 bases between the two ends. The CDR3 protein is CASSYGPITDTQYF. For the CDR3, the DNA is TGTGCCAGCAGTTACGGGCCGATAACAGATACGCAGTATTTT.

This clonotype was picked up many times. This chain connects TRBV5-1 to TRBJ1-1, with 7 positions matching TRBD1. This CDR3 comprises 16 residues. CDR1 is SGHRS, CDR2 YFSETQ, per germline. V shed 2 bases, J shed 1 base, and the junction held 8 bases outside the gene matches. This CDR3 is CASSFRQGWSNTEAFF. The CDR3 DNA sequence: TGCGCCAGCAGCTTCCGACAGGGCTGGTCGAACACTGAAGCTTTCTTT.

The table lists this clonotype with many counts. The chain has TRBV5-5 and TRBJ2-5; 7 bases are shared with TRBD1. The CDR3 is made up of 14 amino acids. J gave up 3 bases and V 2 bases, and 4 bases lay outside the gene matches. Germline V gene data show CDR1 as SGHKS and CDR2 as YYEKEE (reference sequence). CDR3 DNA sequence: TGTGCCAGCAGCTTACTTGGGACAGAAGAGACCCAGTACTTC. This codes for CASSLLGTEETQYF.

This clonotype was seen at least ten times. The gene calls are TRBV2 and TRBJ2-1; 10 nucleotides match TRBD2. The CDR3 length is 14 residues. The V and J ends lost 9 bases and 7 bases, in that order; junction bases with no gene match: 9. The germline V gene encodes CDR1 SNHLY and CDR2 FYNNEI. CDR3 nucleotide sequence: TGTGCCAGTGCCGGGACTAGCGCCGAGAATGAGCAGTTCTTC. This sequence encodes CASAGTSAENEQFF.

This clonotype has more than one count but fewer than ten. CDR3: CASGLVLGGKEAQYF. CDR3 nucleotide sequence: TGTGCTAGTGGTTTGGTACTTGGCGGCAAGGAGGCCCAGTACTTC. The chain recombines TRBV12-5 with TRBJ2-5; possibly TRBD2 for D (5 bases). CDR1 LGHNT and CDR2 FRNRAP come from the germline V gene. This CDR3 is built from 15 residues. Trimming took off 0 bases at V and 9 bases at J, with 17 bases between the two ends.

This clonotype was seen ten or more times. The chain carries TRBV28 and TRBJ2-5; tentatively, D is TRBD1 or TRBD2 (5 bases each). The germline V gene has CDR1 MDHEN and CDR2 SYDVKM. The CDR3 sequence is 14 residues long. The V and J ends lost 8 bases and 4 bases respectively, with 17 bases between them. CDR3 nucleotide sequence: TGTGCCAGCTGGGGACGGGAAGTAACAGAGACCCAGTACTTC. Protein: CASWGREVTETQYF.

Relative to its sample, this clonotype is medium-sized. The chain combines TRBV7-2 with TRBJ1-1, with D hard to call. V was cut by 8 bases and J by 0 bases, with 16 bases left in between. Per the germline V gene, CDR1 is SGHTA and CDR2 is FQGNSA. This CDR3 has 15 amino acids. This CDR3 reads CASSAGGGLNTEAFF. For the CDR3, the DNA is TGTGCCAGCTCCGCGGGTGGAGGACTGAACACTGAAGCTTTCTTT.

The rearrangement links TRBV14 to TRBJ2-7; D ambiguous. Germline assignment: CDR1 SGHDN and CDR2 FVKESK. V lost 1 base to trimming and J lost 3 bases, with 4 bases between them. The CDR3 covers 12 residues. The CDR3 sequence: CASSQVIYEQYF. The CDR3, as DNA: TGTGCCAGCAGCCAAGTAATCTACGAGCAGTACTTC.